This TCR beta chain stems from a study of OX40 agonist ivuxolimab in advanced cancers. About the study as a whole: Ivuxolimab was a fully human IgG2 agonistic monoclonal antibody targeting the costimulatory receptor OX40 (CD134). Intravenous ivuxolimab was administered to patients every 2 weeks at six dose levels: 0.01, 0.1, 0.3, 1.5, 3 and 10 mg/kg. Of the approximately 50 dose-escalation patients, hepatocellular carcinoma was present in approximately 20, melanoma in approximately 15, renal cell carcinoma in 9 and head and neck cancer in 9. In the dose-escalation cohort, 82.7% of patients were male, and the mean age was about 55 years, with a range of roughly 23 to 85. Patients were allowed to have had prior anti-PD-1, anti-PD-L1 or anti-CTLA-4 therapy, and approximately 40% of the dose-escalation patients had previously received checkpoint inhibitors. Partial responses were achieved by three dose-escalation patients, of whom one had hepatocellular carcinoma and two had cutaneous melanoma. The purpose of peripheral TCRbeta sequencing was to test whether ivuxolimab changed TCR sequence diversity and led to clonal T-cell expansion. The paper reports the monotherapy dose-escalation portion (N = 52 patients) of the phase I ivuxolimab trial.

Genomic DNA was extracted from sorted cells for sequencing of the TCRbeta CDR3 region. TCRbeta CDR3 regions were sequenced using the immunoSEQ Assay. The immuneACCESS repertoire file appears here via TCRdb, limited to in-frame rearrangements. These files lack a portion of the clones; in checked studies, under half of the deficit traces to unresolved V genes, and the cause of the others is not known. For this sample there are some 86,000 clones; about 83% appear just once. Approximately 1.5% of the sample belongs to the ten largest clones. Patients with autoimmune disease history or receiving systemic immunosuppression were excluded from the trial. Peripheral blood for TCR sequencing was drawn from every dose cohort at baseline, at cycle 4 day 1 and at cycle 7 day 1. The samples were taken from a phase I, first-in-human, multicenter, open-label dose-escalation trial of ivuxolimab. Adults with locally advanced or metastatic melanoma, renal cell carcinoma, hepatocellular carcinoma or head and neck squamous cell carcinoma were enrolled in the trial. CD4+ and CD8+ T cells were sorted separately from peripheral blood before TCR sequencing.

The germline V gene (reference sequence) supplies CDR1 SEHNR and CDR2 FQNEAQ. V and J lose 2 bases and 1 base, and a span of 8 bases separates them. From the cysteine up to the phenylalanine, the CDR3 has a length of 14 residues. The entry retains the CDR3 DNA only, 42 bases that are in frame from base 1. What the study reported, not specific to this receptor: Clonal expansion of both CD4+ and CD8+ blood T cells was observed from baseline to week 6 at doses 0.1 to 3.0 mg/kg. Low levels of normalized T-cell clonal expansion were also seen in some patients who did not respond. In the 0.1-3.0 mg/kg groups, partial responders had among the lowest normalized peripheral clonal expansion, particularly in CD8+ T cells. After ivuxolimab, more expanded clones were found on average in CD8+ T cells than in CD4+ T cells. The antigen specificity of the clonally expanded peripheral T cells was not determined.

On this clone: Its antigen is currently not known. No base quality information exists; no much larger clone differs at one position.

The specimen comprised CD4+ or CD8+ T cells sorted from blood, sampled in a trial of the OX40 agonist ivuxolimab. The receptor chain draws on TRBV7-9 and TRBJ2-5, with no reliable assignment of the D segment. This receptor was identified in an adult with an advanced solid tumor such as melanoma, head and neck, liver or kidney cancer. The nucleotides are TGTGCCAGCAGCTTATCGCAGAGCCAAGAGACCCAGTACTTC. This is translated as CASSLSQSQETQYF. The full variable domain, with segments outside the CDR3 supplied by the reference TRBV7-9 and TRBJ2-5 proteins, appears as DTGVSQNPRHKITKRGQNVTFRCDPISEHNRLYWYRQTLGQGPEFLTYFQNEAQLEKSRLLSDRFSAERPKGSFSTLEIQRTEQGDSAMYLCASSLSQSQETQYFGPGTRLLVL.